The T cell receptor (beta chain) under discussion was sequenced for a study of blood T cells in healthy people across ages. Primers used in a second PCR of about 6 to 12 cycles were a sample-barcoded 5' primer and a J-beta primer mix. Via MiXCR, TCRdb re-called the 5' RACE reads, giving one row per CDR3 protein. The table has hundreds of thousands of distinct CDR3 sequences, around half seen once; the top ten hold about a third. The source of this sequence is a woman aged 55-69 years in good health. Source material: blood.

DNA of the CDR3: TGTGCCAGCAGCCCTCTGGGGCGGAAGATCGAGAATGAGCAGTTCTTC. This sequence encodes CASSPLGRKIENEQFF. The chain has TRBV12-3 or TRBV12-4 and TRBJ2-1; D is possibly TRBD1 (5 bases). With 6 bases removed from V and 7 bases from J, the gap between germline ends came to 22 bases. The CDR3 consists of 16 residues.